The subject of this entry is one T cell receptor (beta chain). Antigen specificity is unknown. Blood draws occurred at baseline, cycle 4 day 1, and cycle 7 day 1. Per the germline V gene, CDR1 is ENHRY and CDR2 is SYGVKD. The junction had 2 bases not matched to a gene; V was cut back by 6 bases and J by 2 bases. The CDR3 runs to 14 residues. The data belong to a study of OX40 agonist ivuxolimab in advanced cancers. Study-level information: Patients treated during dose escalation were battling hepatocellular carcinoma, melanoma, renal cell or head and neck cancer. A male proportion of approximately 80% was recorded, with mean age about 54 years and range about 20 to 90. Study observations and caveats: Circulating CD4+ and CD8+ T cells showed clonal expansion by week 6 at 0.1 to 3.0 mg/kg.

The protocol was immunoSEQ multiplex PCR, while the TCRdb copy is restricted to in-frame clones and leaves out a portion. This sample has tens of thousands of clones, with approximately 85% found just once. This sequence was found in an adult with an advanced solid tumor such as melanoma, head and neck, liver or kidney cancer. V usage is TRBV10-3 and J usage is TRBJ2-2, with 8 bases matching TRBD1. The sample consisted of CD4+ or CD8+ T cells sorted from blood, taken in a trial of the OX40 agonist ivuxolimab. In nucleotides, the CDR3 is TGTGCCATCAGGGGGACAGGCAACACCGGGGAGCTGTTTTTT. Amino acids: CAIRGTGNTGELFF.